These 25 T cell receptor beta chains share one sample of origin, sequenced in a study of long-term antiretroviral therapy in people with HIV. The assay used was immunoSEQ (version v3.0), run at survey level. Sequenced by immunoSEQ multiplex PCR; TCRdb stores in-frame clones only, minus some. The sample yields some 33,000 clones, 82% seen once. The sample here was unsorted PBMCs, taken 0.6 years after starting antiretroviral therapy. All receptors come from a young man with HIV.

The V gene is TRBV6-6, the J gene TRBJ2-7, with D possibly matching TRBD2 (5 bases). The CDR3 has 14 residues. The germline gives CDR1 MNHNY, CDR2 SVGAGI (reference sequence). V lost 7 bases and J 0 bases, leaving 13 bases between the germline ends. The CDR3 sequence is CASILTGSSYEQYF. CDR3 nucleotides: TGTGCCAGCATCCTCACGGGGAGCTCCTACGAGCAGTACTTC.

This chain links TRBV6-5 with TRBJ2-1, with a tentative D call TRBD2 (6 bases). The CDR3 runs to 15 residues. V lost 2 bases and J 2 bases, leaving 10 bases between the germline ends. Germline V lookup: CDR1 MNHEY, CDR2 SVGAGI. The chain's CDR3 is CASSYGGVPYNEQFF. The CDR3 bases are TGTGCCAGCAGTTACGGCGGGGTGCCCTACAATGAGCAGTTCTTC.

This rearrangement joins TRBV9 to TRBJ2-7; 7 positions agree with TRBD1. J gave up 3 bases and V 3 bases, and 6 bases lay outside the gene matches. The CDR3 totals 14 residues. Germline-derived CDR1 and CDR2 are SGDLS and YYNGEE. The CDR3 sequence is CASSGRDSFYEQYF. Here the CDR3 DNA reads TGTGCCAGCAGCGGCCGGGACAGCTTCTACGAGCAGTACTTC.

The V gene is TRBV6-5, the J gene TRBJ1-4; D is uncertain. This CDR3 comprises 14 residues. V lost 3 bases and J lost 0, with 5 bases in between. In germline, CDR1 is MNHEY, CDR2 SVGAGI. The CDR3 bases are TGTGCCAGCAGTTATAGTGCAACTAATGAAAAACTGTTTTTT. Its translation: CASSYSATNEKLFF.

The chain carries TRBV14 and TRBJ2-1; 10 bases fit TRBD2. The junction had 7 bases not matched to a gene; V was cut back by 4 bases and J by 4 bases. Germline CDR1 SGHDN, CDR2 FVKESK. CDR3 size: 16 residues. In DNA form, the CDR3 reads TGTGCCAGCAGCCCACAACTAGCGGGATCATACAATGAGCAGTTCTTC. Its translation is CASSPQLAGSYNEQFF.

CDR3 sequence (DNA): TGTGCCTCCTCAGGGGAGCTGTTTTTT. As protein: CASSGELFF. V is TRBV6-4 and J is TRBJ2-2; D gene ambiguous. The CDR3 consists of 9 residues. V dropped 11 bases and J dropped 8 bases, with 6 bases sitting between them. CDR1 is MRHNA, CDR2 SNTAGT, per germline.

This clone has just one count. V is TRBV7-9 and J is TRBJ2-7; D possibly uses TRBD1 or TRBD2 (5 bases each). V lost 7 bases, J lost 7 bases, and 23 bases lay in between. Germline CDR1 and CDR2: SEHNR and FQNEAQ (reference sequence). The CDR3 has 15 residues. This chain's CDR3 is CASTLRGLTSGEQYF. CDR3 DNA sequence: TGTGCCAGCACCCTAAGGGGTCTTACTTCGGGGGAGCAGTACTTC.

The rearrangement links TRBV28 to TRBJ1-1, with D hard to call. From germline, CDR1 is MDHEN and CDR2 SYDVKM. The CDR3 sequence is 12 residues long. The germline V and J ends were trimmed by 8 bases and 0 bases, with 7 bases remaining between them. The CDR3 loop reads CASEQMNTEAFF. CDR3 DNA: TGTGCCAGCGAACAGATGAACACTGAAGCTTTCTTT.

V and J are TRBV30 and TRBJ1-1; D gene ambiguous. The CDR3 contains 14 residues. Germline-derived CDR1 and CDR2 are GTSNPN and SVGIG (reference sequence). Trimming left V 4 bases short and J 1 base short, with 13 bases between. CDR3: CAWTQTPRNTEAFF. The CDR3 nucleotides read TGTGCCTGGACACAGACCCCAAGGAACACTGAAGCTTTCTTT.

V usage is TRBV4-2 and J usage is TRBJ2-3, with D possibly being TRBD1 (5 bases). This CDR3 comprises 15 residues. Germline-derived CDR1 and CDR2 are LGHNA and YNFKEQ. Deletions cut 0 bases from V and 3 bases from J, with 10 bases between. CDR3 loop: CASSQEKKGTDTQYF. The CDR3 DNA sequence: TGTGCCAGCAGCCAAGAGAAAAAGGGGACAGATACGCAGTATTTT.

The genes are TRBV5-5 and TRBJ1-2; 9 bases align to TRBD1. Per germline, CDR1 SGHKS and CDR2 YYEKEE (reference sequence). V was clipped by 3 bases and J by 3 bases; unmatched bases: 9. This CDR3 spans 16 amino acids. CDR3 nucleotide sequence: TGTGCCAGCAGCTGGGGCCAAGGACAGGGGTACTATGGCTACACCTTC. Translated, it gives CASSWGQGQGYYGYTF.

J is TRBJ1-1 and V is TRBV9; a possible D gene is TRBD1 (5 bases). This CDR3 has 16 residues. CDR1 and CDR2 from the germline V gene are SGDLS and YYNGEE. V was clipped by 1 base and J by 6 bases, with 19 bases between them. The CDR3 DNA follows: TGTGCCAGCAGCGTACTAACGGGGCAGGGAAGTGCTGAAGCTTTCTTT. As protein: CASSVLTGQGSAEAFF.

This chain joins TRBV30 and TRBJ1-5, with 7 bases fitting TRBD1. Germline CDR1 and CDR2: GTSNPN and SVGIG (reference sequence). The CDR3 is 14 residues long. The V segment lost 1 base and the J segment 4 bases; nucleotides outside the gene matches: 4. The CDR3 bases are TGTGCCTGGAGTGAACAGGGGATGAATCAGCCCCAGCATTTT. It codes for CAWSEQGMNQPQHF.

On this clone: The DNA is left out, because the CDR3 cannot be placed on it with certainty; the CDR3 is given as TCRdb lists it. The chain is built from TRBV27 and TRBJ2-3; the table's D call, TRBD2, was not checked against the DNA. In germline, CDR1 is MNHEY, CDR2 SMNVEV (reference sequence). The CDR3 totals 15 residues, both ends included. This CDR3 reads CASSSGPMSTDTQYF.

This clone was picked up one time. The CDR3 region is CAWSPTRWGEQFF. The CDR3 DNA sequence: TGTGCCTGGAGTCCGACTAGGTGGGGTGAGCAGTTCTTC. The rearrangement uses TRBV30 and TRBJ2-1, with D tentatively TRBD2 (6 bases). The CDR3 sequence is 13 residues long. V lost 2 bases and J lost 9, with 14 bases in between. Germline lookup yields CDR1 GTSNPN and CDR2 SVGIG (reference sequence).

This clone was recorded a few times. This chain connects TRBV28 to TRBJ2-7, with 7 bases lining up with TRBD2. The length of the CDR3 is 15 residues. The germline CDR1 and CDR2 sequences are MDHEN and SYDVKM. J lost 3 bases, V lost 0 bases, and 5 bases had no gene match. The CDR3 nucleotides read TGTGCCAGCAGTTTATGGCCGGGACTATTCTACGAGCAGTACTTC. Translated: CASSLWPGLFYEQYF.

This chain connects TRBV5-1 to TRBJ2-7; 7 bases agree with TRBD1. The CDR3 loop spans 14 amino acids. Unmatched junction bases numbered 2, after V lost 0 bases and J lost 2 bases. Germline V gives CDR1 SGHRS, CDR2 YFSETQ. The CDR3 here is CASSLVQGAYEQYF. The CDR3 nucleotides are TGCGCCAGCAGCTTGGTTCAGGGGGCCTACGAGCAGTACTTC.

The V and J genes are TRBV6-6 and TRBJ2-7; TRBD1 aligns across 8 bases. The ends lost 3 bases at V and 6 bases at J; junction bases unmatched: 7. CDR3 length equals 14 residues. CDR1 and CDR2 from the germline V gene are MNHNY and SVGAGI (reference sequence). The CDR3 nucleotides are TGTGCCAGCAGTTATGGGACAGGCCCTAGCGAGCAGTACTTC. It yields the protein CASSYGTGPSEQYF.

The DNA for the CDR3 is TGTGCCAGCAGTTTACTAGCGGGAGTGGGGGCCGGGGAGCTGTTTTTT. It codes for CASSLLAGVGAGELFF. The chain uses TRBV27 and TRBJ2-2; TRBD2 aligns across 10 bases. The CDR3 runs 16 residues. V lost 2 bases, J lost 6 bases, and 6 bases stayed unmatched. Germline values: CDR1 MNHEY, CDR2 SMNVEV (reference sequence).

The chain has TRBV13 and TRBJ1-1; D perhaps matches TRBD1 (5 bases). The CDR3 has 13 amino acids. Trimming took off 6 bases at V and 8 bases at J, with 16 bases between the two ends. Germline CDR1 is PRHDT and CDR2 is FYEKMQ (reference sequence). The CDR3 spells CASSTWPPGEAFF. Written as DNA, the CDR3 is TGTGCCAGCAGTACCTGGCCGCCAGGGGAAGCTTTCTTT. The whole variable domain, filled in from reference TRBV13 and TRBJ1-1, reads AAGVIQSPRHLIKEKRETATLKCYPIPRHDTVYWYQQGPGQDPQFLISFYEKMQSDKGSIPDRFSAQQFSDYHSELNMSSLELGDSALYFCASSTWPPGEAFFGQGTRLTVV.

This chain joins TRBV5-8 and TRBJ1-2; 7 bases agree with TRBD1. V shed 4 bases, J shed 4 bases, and the junction held 10 bases outside the gene matches. The CDR3 length is 15 residues. The germline V gene encodes CDR1 SGHTS and CDR2 YDEGEE. The chain's CDR3 is CASSPGRGQIYGYTF. The CDR3 nucleotides read TGTGCCAGCAGCCCCGGGAGGGGGCAAATCTATGGCTACACCTTC.

This clone has just one count. The chain carries TRBV6-5 and TRBJ2-3; D not resolved. Trimming removed 4 bases from V and 4 bases from J, with 9 bases in between. The germline V gene has CDR1 MNHEY and CDR2 SVGAGI. CDR3 size: 13 residues. The CDR3 DNA sequence: TGTGCCAGCAGTTTCCAACGTCCAGATACGCAGTATTTT. Its protein is CASSFQRPDTQYF.

The chain has TRBV19 and TRBJ1-1, with a weak D call TRBD1 (5 bases). Germline CDR1 LNHDA, CDR2 SQIVND (reference sequence). The CDR3 extends over 16 amino acids. Deletions cut 4 bases from V and 1 base from J, with 16 bases between. The CDR3 protein is CASSTGIRTSNTEAFF. The CDR3 DNA reads as TGTGCCAGTAGTACAGGGATCCGAACCTCGAACACTGAAGCTTTCTTT.

The V and J genes are TRBV5-1 and TRBJ1-4; D call uncertain. CDR1 is SGHRS and CDR2 is YFSETQ in the germline V gene. The V end lost 1 base, the J end lost 3 bases, and 7 bases lay between the germline ends. There are 14 residues in the CDR3. The CDR3 loop is CASSLQSSNEKLFF. CDR3 coding DNA: TGCGCCAGCAGCTTGCAAAGTTCTAATGAAAAACTGTTTTTT. The complete variable domain, with remaining parts taken from reference TRBV5-1 and TRBJ1-4, reads KAGVTQTPRYLIKTRGQQVTLSCSPISGHRSVSWYQQTPGQGLQFLFEYFSETQRNKGNFPGRFSGRQFSNSRSEMNVSTLELGDSALYLCASSLQSSNEKLFFGSGTQLSVL.

The CDR3 loop reads CASSYGTSVAYEQYF. CDR3 DNA sequence: TGTGCCAGCAGTTATGGGACTAGCGTCGCCTACGAGCAGTACTTC. The genes are TRBV6-6 and TRBJ2-7; the match to TRBD2 covers 10 bases. CDR3 length equals 15 residues. J lost 2 bases, V lost 3 bases, and 4 bases had no gene match. Germline V gene sequence: CDR1 MNHNY, CDR2 SVGAGI (reference sequence).